This T cell receptor (beta chain) was sequenced in a study of blood T cell repertoires in COVID-19. As for the study in general: The United States, Italy and Spain were the sources of the acute and convalescent COVID-19 samples.

There are 14 residues in the CDR3. V was trimmed by 6 bases and J by 4 bases, leaving 15 bases between them. Germline CDR1 and CDR2: SEHNR and FQNEAQ (reference sequence). Per the original methods: Reference gene primer amplification gave nucleated cell count estimates. The assay was immunoSEQ multiplex PCR, and TCRdb's table has in-frame clones only and misses some. From that table come the V and J calls and clone size; the DNA was used to work out D and trimming. The table includes 350,000 to 450,000 clones, 80% to 90% detected once. The sequenced material came from PBMCs or T cells enriched from blood (not recorded which). This sequence originates from a man aged 25-45 years who had recovered from COVID-19. This chain links TRBV7-9 with TRBJ2-5; tentatively, D is TRBD2 (6 bases). The CDR3 protein is CASSLHAGRETQYF. CDR3 nucleotides: TGTGCCAGCAGTCTCCATGCGGGGCGAGAGACCCAGTACTTC.